A selection of T cell receptor beta chains follows, all from one sample in a study of blood T cell repertoires in COVID-19. Here immunoSEQ multiplex PCR was the method, and the copy in TCRdb shows in-frame clones only, minus some. The sample holds 150,000 to 200,000 clones, around 87% seen once. The sample taken for sequencing was PBMCs or T cells enriched from blood (not recorded which). The receptor set was obtained from a woman between 50 and 59 years old who had recovered from COVID-19. CDR3s include the opening cysteine and the closing phenylalanine or tryptophan. The order of the fields is clone size, D gene, J gene, V gene, CDR3 DNA, CDR3 protein. D genes are given only for firm matches. Clone sizes are given selectively: once, few, many, or a class where the clone is expanded.

abundance: .
d_gene: TRBD1
j_gene: TRBJ1-4
v_gene: TRBV27
CDR3nt: TGTGCCAGCGGAACAGGGGTGAACCGTGAAAAACTGTTTTTT
CDR3aa: CASGTGVNREKLFF

abundance: .
d_gene: .
j_gene: TRBJ1-4
v_gene: TRBV6-6
CDR3nt: TGTGCCAGCTTCGGGTCAGCTAATGAAAAACTGTTTTTT
CDR3aa: CASFGSANEKLFF

abundance: .
d_gene: TRBD1
j_gene: TRBJ2-1
v_gene: TRBV6-5
CDR3nt: TGTGCCAGCAGTTACGGGACAGGGAAGTCCTACAATGAGCAGTTCTTC
CDR3aa: CASSYGTGKSYNEQFF

abundance: .
d_gene: .
j_gene: TRBJ1-2
v_gene: TRBV24-1
CDR3nt: TGTGCCACCAGTGATCTATTGAGGGGCTACACCTTC
CDR3aa: CATSDLLRGYTF

abundance: few
d_gene: .
j_gene: TRBJ2-7
v_gene: TRBV3-1/TRBV3-2
CDR3nt: TGTGCCAGCAGCCGGCAGGTGAATTCCTACGAGCAGTACTTC
CDR3aa: CASSRQVNSYEQYF

abundance: .
d_gene: .
j_gene: TRBJ2-7
v_gene: TRBV12-3/TRBV12-4
CDR3nt: TGTGCCAGCCTTCACAGGCCCTCCTACGAGCAGTACTTC
CDR3aa: CASLHRPSYEQYF

abundance: .
d_gene: TRBD1
j_gene: TRBJ1-4
v_gene: TRBV29-1
CDR3nt: TGCAGCGTCGACGACAGGGATGGTGATGAAAAACTGTTTTTT
CDR3aa: CSVDDRDGDEKLFF

abundance: .
d_gene: .
j_gene: TRBJ1-2
v_gene: TRBV4-2
CDR3nt: TGTGCCAGCAGCCAAGATGGTCAGGGTAGGGGTTATGGCTACACCTTC
CDR3aa: CASSQDGQGRGYGYTF

abundance: .
d_gene: TRBD2
j_gene: TRBJ2-1
v_gene: TRBV5-4
CDR3nt: TGTGCCAGCAGCTTAGTAGCGGGGGGTATGGGTGAGCAGTTCTTC
CDR3aa: CASSLVAGGMGEQFF

abundance: .
d_gene: TRBD2
j_gene: TRBJ2-1
v_gene: TRBV7-9
CDR3nt: TGTGCCATCGCACTAGCGACGTACAATGAGCAGTTCTTC
CDR3aa: CAIALATYNEQFF

abundance: .
d_gene: TRBD1
j_gene: TRBJ2-3
v_gene: TRBV5-1
CDR3nt: TGCGCCAGCAGCGTCAGAGGGGGCCGCACAGATACGCAGTATTTT
CDR3aa: CASSVRGGRTDTQYF

abundance: .
d_gene: .
j_gene: TRBJ2-5
v_gene: TRBV6-5
CDR3nt: TGTGCCAGCCAGGGGTACCAAGAGACCCAGTACTTC
CDR3aa: CASQGYQETQYF

abundance: .
d_gene: TRBD1
j_gene: TRBJ2-5
v_gene: TRBV4-3
CDR3nt: TGCGCCAGCAGTCTGTTAGGACAGGCCCAGTACTTC
CDR3aa: CASSLLGQAQYF

abundance: .
d_gene: .
j_gene: TRBJ1-1
v_gene: TRBV6-2/TRBV6-3
CDR3nt: TGTGCCAGCAGTTTTCGGCCCCTCCCGACAGGCGGTGGGGGTGAAGCTTTCTTT
CDR3aa: CASSFRPLPTGGGGEAFF

abundance: .
d_gene: .
j_gene: TRBJ1-2
v_gene: TRBV5-1
CDR3nt: TGCGCCAGCAGCTTAAAAGGACAAGAGCCTGGCTACACCTTC
CDR3aa: CASSLKGQEPGYTF

abundance: .
d_gene: .
j_gene: TRBJ2-1
v_gene: TRBV6-5
CDR3nt: TGTGCCAGCAGTTACTTCCGGGACAATGAGCAGTTCTTC
CDR3aa: CASSYFRDNEQFF

abundance: .
d_gene: .
j_gene: TRBJ1-2
v_gene: TRBV7-2
CDR3nt: TGTGCCAGCAGCCCTGACAGGACCCATGGCTACACCTTC
CDR3aa: CASSPDRTHGYTF

abundance: .
d_gene: TRBD1
j_gene: TRBJ1-1
v_gene: TRBV5-4
CDR3nt: TGTGCCAGCAGCCTGGGACAGCGGAACACTGAAGCTTTCTTT
CDR3aa: CASSLGQRNTEAFF

abundance: once
d_gene: .
j_gene: TRBJ2-3
v_gene: TRBV5-1
CDR3nt: TGCGCCAGCAGGGCTTACACAGATACGCAGTATTTT
CDR3aa: CASRAYTDTQYF

abundance: .
d_gene: TRBD2
j_gene: TRBJ2-3
v_gene: TRBV7-3
CDR3nt: TGTGCCAGCAGCTCCTTAGCGGGGGGGCTGGGAGATACGCAGTATTTT
CDR3aa: CASSSLAGGLGDTQYF

abundance: .
d_gene: .
j_gene: TRBJ2-1
v_gene: TRBV9
CDR3nt: TGTGCCAGCAGCCCCCGAGGACAGTACAATGAGCAGTTCTTC
CDR3aa: CASSPRGQYNEQFF

abundance: .
d_gene: TRBD1
j_gene: TRBJ2-7
v_gene: TRBV3-1/TRBV3-2
CDR3nt: TGTGCCAGCAGCCCCCGACAGGGCCCCTACGAGCAGTACTTC
CDR3aa: CASSPRQGPYEQYF

abundance: .
d_gene: .
j_gene: TRBJ1-4
v_gene: TRBV19
CDR3nt: TGTGCCAGTAGGACCCTTGGGGGGGAAGGTGAAAAACTGTTTTTT
CDR3aa: CASRTLGGEGEKLFF

abundance: .
d_gene: TRBD1
j_gene: TRBJ1-6
v_gene: TRBV13
CDR3nt: TGTGCCAGCAGCTTAACAGGGGTCCCCAATTCACCCCTCCACTTT
CDR3aa: CASSLTGVPNSPLHF

abundance: .
d_gene: TRBD2
j_gene: TRBJ2-5
v_gene: TRBV27
CDR3nt: TGTGCCAGCAGTCCGGGACTAGCGGGGGGGCCGGGAGAGACCCAGTACTTC
CDR3aa: CASSPGLAGGPGETQYF

abundance: .
d_gene: .
j_gene: TRBJ2-2
v_gene: TRBV6-2/TRBV6-3
CDR3nt: TGTGCCAGCAGTTACCGAACAGGGTCGAACACCGGGGAGCTGTTTTTT
CDR3aa: CASSYRTGSNTGELFF

abundance: .
d_gene: .
j_gene: TRBJ1-1
v_gene: TRBV6-2/TRBV6-3
CDR3nt: TGTGCCAGCAGTTACAACCCCGGCGGGCTGAGGGAGACTGAAGCTTTCTTT
CDR3aa: CASSYNPGGLRETEAFF

abundance: .
d_gene: TRBD2
j_gene: TRBJ2-1
v_gene: TRBV9
CDR3nt: TGTGCCAGCAGCTTCACAATAGCGGGGGGAAACAATGAGCAGTTCTTC
CDR3aa: CASSFTIAGGNNEQFF

abundance: .
d_gene: TRBD2
j_gene: TRBJ2-1
v_gene: TRBV5-4
CDR3nt: TGTGCCAGCAGCTTGGAGGCGGGGGGGCGTGGTGAGCAGTTCTTC
CDR3aa: CASSLEAGGRGEQFF

abundance: .
d_gene: TRBD1
j_gene: TRBJ2-1
v_gene: TRBV9
CDR3nt: TGTGCCAGCAGCATCCGGGGACAGGCGGCGGGTAGTGAGCAGTTCTTC
CDR3aa: CASSIRGQAAGSEQFF

abundance: .
d_gene: .
j_gene: TRBJ1-2
v_gene: TRBV6-6
CDR3nt: TGTGCCAGCAGTAAAGGGATCAGGGGAATAAACTATGGCTACACCTTC
CDR3aa: CASSKGIRGINYGYTF

abundance: .
d_gene: TRBD2
j_gene: TRBJ2-3
v_gene: TRBV9
CDR3nt: TGTGCCAGCAGCGCAAACCTAGCGGGGGTAACAGATACGCAGTATTTT
CDR3aa: CASSANLAGVTDTQYF

abundance: .
d_gene: .
j_gene: TRBJ1-1
v_gene: TRBV30
CDR3nt: TGTGCCTGGAGTAGGCCGAGGACGGGGACTGAAGCTTTCTTT
CDR3aa: CAWSRPRTGTEAFF

abundance: .
d_gene: TRBD2
j_gene: TRBJ2-5
v_gene: TRBV6-5
CDR3nt: TGTGCCAGTGGACTAGTGGAAGAGACCCAGTACTTC
CDR3aa: CASGLVEETQYF

abundance: .
d_gene: TRBD1
j_gene: TRBJ1-1
v_gene: TRBV12-3/TRBV12-4
CDR3nt: TGTGCCAGCAGTTGGACAGGGGACACTGAAGCTTTCTTT
CDR3aa: CASSWTGDTEAFF

abundance: .
d_gene: .
j_gene: TRBJ1-1
v_gene: TRBV2
CDR3nt: TGTGCCAGCAGACAGGGTTCCCTCCTTGAAGCTTTCTTT
CDR3aa: CASRQGSLLEAFF

abundance: .
d_gene: TRBD1
j_gene: TRBJ2-1
v_gene: TRBV7-9
CDR3nt: TGTGCCAGCAGCTTACCGGGACAGGTCAATGAGCAGTTCTTC
CDR3aa: CASSLPGQVNEQFF

abundance: once
d_gene: TRBD1
j_gene: TRBJ1-6
v_gene: TRBV5-4
CDR3nt: TGTGCCAGCAGCAGGGGGGGACAGGCCGCCAATTCACCCCTCCACTTT
CDR3aa: CASSRGGQAANSPLHF

abundance: .
d_gene: TRBD1
j_gene: TRBJ1-5
v_gene: TRBV19
CDR3nt: TGTGCCAGTAGTAGGGACAGGGGGAATCAGCCCCAGCATTTT
CDR3aa: CASSRDRGNQPQHF

abundance: few
d_gene: .
j_gene: TRBJ1-6
v_gene: TRBV27
CDR3nt: TGTGCCAGCGGGTATACGGGGGGGTATTCACCCCTCCACTTT
CDR3aa: CASGYTGGYSPLHF

abundance: .
d_gene: TRBD2
j_gene: TRBJ2-3
v_gene: TRBV4-3
CDR3nt: TGCGCCAGCAGCCAGGGACTAGCGGGGGGGCTGCTGGATACGCAGTATTTT
CDR3aa: CASSQGLAGGLLDTQYF

abundance: .
d_gene: TRBD1
j_gene: TRBJ2-1
v_gene: TRBV7-2
CDR3nt: TGTGCCAGCAGCTTGGGTCCGGGACAGGGTCCCTTGGGGGAGCAGTTCTTC
CDR3aa: CASSLGPGQGPLGEQFF

abundance: .
d_gene: .
j_gene: TRBJ1-6
v_gene: TRBV12-3/TRBV12-4
CDR3nt: TGTGCCAGCAGTCTCCGTCTTGATTCACCCCTCCACTTT
CDR3aa: CASSLRLDSPLHF

abundance: .
d_gene: .
j_gene: TRBJ2-7
v_gene: TRBV5-4
CDR3nt: TGTGCCAGCAGCTTGGTACAGGGTTACGAGCAGTACTTC
CDR3aa: CASSLVQGYEQYF

abundance: once
d_gene: TRBD1
j_gene: TRBJ1-5
v_gene: TRBV27
CDR3nt: TGTGCCAGCAGTTTATCTGGGACAGGGGCCAATCAGCCCCAGCATTTT
CDR3aa: CASSLSGTGANQPQHF

abundance: once
d_gene: .
j_gene: TRBJ1-2
v_gene: TRBV5-1
CDR3nt: TGCGCCAGCAGCTTGGACAGTCTTACAGCTAACTATGGCTACACCTTC
CDR3aa: CASSLDSLTANYGYTF

abundance: .
d_gene: .
j_gene: TRBJ1-3
v_gene: TRBV7-2
CDR3nt: TGTGCCAGCAGCTTAATGGGTTGGAGCCGGACTGGAAACACCATATATTTT
CDR3aa: CASSLMGWSRTGNTIYF

abundance: .
d_gene: .
j_gene: TRBJ1-2
v_gene: TRBV4-1
CDR3nt: TGCGCCAGCAGCCAAGTTAGGGGCCCATATGGCTACACCTTC
CDR3aa: CASSQVRGPYGYTF

abundance: .
d_gene: .
j_gene: TRBJ1-5
v_gene: TRBV19
CDR3nt: TGTGCCAGTAGTATAGTGGGGCAGGGCAGCCAGCCCCAGCATTTT
CDR3aa: CASSIVGQGSQPQHF